The source of this TCR beta chain is a study of shared clonotypes between healthy human individuals. Using immunoSEQ multiplex PCR, the repertoire was profiled, and TCRdb retains in-frame clones only, with some absent. The data contain some 1.5 million clones, approximately 96% of them singletons. The junction had 11 bases not matched to a gene; V was cut back by 4 bases and J by 3 bases. This CDR3 region has 16 residues. Germline CDR1 LNHDA, CDR2 SQIVND (reference sequence). The rearrangement uses TRBV19 and TRBJ2-7, with TRBD2 matching 8 bases. Specimen: naive CD4+ T cells sorted from blood. Subset noted: CD45RA+ positively selected. This TCR was recovered from a man aged 25-45 years in good health. The CDR3 nucleotides are TGTGCCAGTAGTACCTCACTAGCGGTCCCCAGCTACGAGCAGTACTTC. It yields the protein CASSTSLAVPSYEQYF.